A single sample gave rise to the 8 T cell receptor beta chains below, sequenced in a study of breast tumors, draining lymph nodes, adjacent tissues. Axillary draining lymph nodes of breast cancer patients supplied the node samples. TCRdb re-called the multiplex PCR reads with MiXCR, one entry per CDR3 protein. The sample holds about 100,000 distinct CDR3 sequences, 21% seen once. Input material: axillary lymph node tissue. The source is a female donor with breast cancer. Some clones in this sample may be carry-over from other donors' samples.

Turning to this clonotype: Since a much larger clone is just one base distant, this may be a read error. The V and J genes are TRBV6-5 and TRBJ1-4; no firm D call. The CDR3 has 15 residues. Per germline, CDR1 MNHEY and CDR2 SVGAGI. In DNA, the CDR3 is TGTACCAGCAGTTACGGGAGGCTCTCTAATGAAAAACTGTTTTTT. The encoded protein is CTSSYGRLSNEKLFF.

This clonotype was observed a handful of times. CDR3 in amino acids: CASSERGDIQYF. The CDR3 DNA reads as TGTGCCAGCAGTGAACGGGGAGACATTCAGTACTTC. V and J are TRBV6-1 and TRBJ2-4, with a possible D match to TRBD2 (5 bases). V was cut by 2 bases and J by 8 bases, with 7 bases left in between. The CDR3 covers 12 residues. CDR1 MNHNS and CDR2 SASEGT come from the germline V gene.

Ten or more counts support this clonotype. The genes are TRBV5-1 and TRBJ2-1; 7 positions match TRBD1. V dropped 0 bases and J dropped 4; count of bases not matched to a gene: 10. CDR1 and CDR2 from the germline V gene are SGHRS and YFSETQ. The CDR3 consists of 17 residues. As DNA, the CDR3 is TGCGCCAGCAGCTTGGATCGGCCGAGACAGGGATACAATGAGCAGTTCTTC. Translated, it gives CASSLDRPRQGYNEQFF.

This clonotype was seen only once. The V gene is TRBV10-3, the J gene TRBJ2-1; 14 bases map to TRBD2. The germline V gene has CDR1 ENHRY and CDR2 SYGVKD. The CDR3 extends over 16 amino acids. The trim removed 4 bases at V and 7 bases at J, leaving 6 bases unmatched. The CDR3 loop reads CAISAPGTSGRNEQFF. The CDR3, as DNA: TGTGCCATCAGTGCCCCCGGGACTAGCGGGAGAAATGAGCAGTTCTTC.

J is TRBJ2-7 and V is TRBV30; D is uncertain. The V end lost 2 bases, the J end lost 2 bases, and 19 bases lay between the germline ends. Germline V CDR1 and CDR2: GTSNPN, SVGIG (reference sequence). The CDR3 has 16 amino acids. CDR3 in amino acids: CAWSPFRLGAAYEQYF. CDR3 bases: TGTGCCTGGAGTCCCTTCCGTTTGGGCGCTGCCTACGAGCAGTACTTC.

This clonotype was counted many times. The chain couples TRBV20-1 to TRBJ2-7; D perhaps matches TRBD2 (6 bases). This CDR3 has 14 amino acids. Germline V gene lookup returns CDR1 DFQATT and CDR2 SNEGSKA (reference sequence). Trimming shortened V by 0 bases and J by 6 bases, and 15 bases separated the two germline ends. CDR3 residues: CSARDVGGRGEQYF. The CDR3 region has the DNA TGCAGTGCTAGAGATGTTGGAGGGAGAGGCGAGCAGTACTTC.

Only a few counts were recorded for this clonotype. The V gene is TRBV28, the J gene TRBJ1-2, with 10 bases lining up with TRBD1. CDR3 length: 15 amino acids. Germline CDR1 is MDHEN and CDR2 is SYDVKM. Trimming at V came to 7 bases and at J to 4 bases, leaving 9 bases not matched to a gene. CDR3 sequence (DNA): TGTGCCAGCAAACTCCGGGACAGGGGCGCCTATGGCTACACCTTC. Its protein product is CASKLRDRGAYGYTF.

This clonotype has ten or more counts. V usage is TRBV5-1 and J usage is TRBJ2-3; 13 positions agree with TRBD2. The CDR3 is 18 residues long. From germline, CDR1 is SGHRS and CDR2 YFSETQ. The ends lost 0 bases at V and 3 bases at J; junction bases unmatched: 7. The CDR3 loop reads CASSLANWTSGRTDTQYF. The CDR3 nucleotides read TGCGCCAGCAGCTTGGCTAACTGGACTAGCGGGAGAACAGATACGCAGTATTTT.